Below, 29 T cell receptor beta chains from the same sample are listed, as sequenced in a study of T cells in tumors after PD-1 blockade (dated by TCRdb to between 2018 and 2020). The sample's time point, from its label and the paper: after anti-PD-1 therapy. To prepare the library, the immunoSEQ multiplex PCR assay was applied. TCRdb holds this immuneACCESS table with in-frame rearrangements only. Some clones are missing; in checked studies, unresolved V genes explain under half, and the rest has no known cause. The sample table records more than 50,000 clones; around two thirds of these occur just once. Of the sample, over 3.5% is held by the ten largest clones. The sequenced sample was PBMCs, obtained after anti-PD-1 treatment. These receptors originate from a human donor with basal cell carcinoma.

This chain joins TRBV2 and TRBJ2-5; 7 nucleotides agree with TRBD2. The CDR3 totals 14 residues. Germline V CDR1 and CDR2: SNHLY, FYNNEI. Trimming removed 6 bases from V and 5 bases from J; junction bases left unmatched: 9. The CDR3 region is CASSRLAGKETQYF. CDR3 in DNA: TGTGCCAGCAGCCGACTAGCAGGGAAGGAGACCCAGTACTTC.

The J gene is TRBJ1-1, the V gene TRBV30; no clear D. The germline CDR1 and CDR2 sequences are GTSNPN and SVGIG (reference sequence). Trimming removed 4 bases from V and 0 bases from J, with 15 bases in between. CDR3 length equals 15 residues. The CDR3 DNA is TGTGCCTGGAATGTCCGTACATCTATGAACACTGAAGCTTTCTTT. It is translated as CAWNVRTSMNTEAFF.

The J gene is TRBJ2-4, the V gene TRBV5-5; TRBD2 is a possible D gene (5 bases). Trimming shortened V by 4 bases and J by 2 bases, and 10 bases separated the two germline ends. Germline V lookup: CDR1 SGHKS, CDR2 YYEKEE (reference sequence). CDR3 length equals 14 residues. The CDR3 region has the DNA TGTGCCAGCAGCCTCACGGGGACCAAAAACATTCAGTACTTC. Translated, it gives CASSLTGTKNIQYF.

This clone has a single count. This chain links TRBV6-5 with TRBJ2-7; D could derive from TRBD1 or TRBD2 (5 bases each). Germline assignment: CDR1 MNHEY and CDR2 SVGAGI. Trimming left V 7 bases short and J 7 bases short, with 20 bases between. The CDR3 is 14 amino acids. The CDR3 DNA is TGTGCCAGCACCCCGAGGGCAGGGCAAGGAGAGCAGTACTTC. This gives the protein CASTPRAGQGEQYF.

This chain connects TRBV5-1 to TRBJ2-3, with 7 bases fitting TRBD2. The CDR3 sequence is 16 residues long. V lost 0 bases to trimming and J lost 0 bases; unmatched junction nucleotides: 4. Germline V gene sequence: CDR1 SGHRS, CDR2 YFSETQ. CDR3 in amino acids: CASSLGEGISTDTQYF. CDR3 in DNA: TGCGCCAGCAGCTTGGGGGAGGGAATTAGCACAGATACGCAGTATTTT. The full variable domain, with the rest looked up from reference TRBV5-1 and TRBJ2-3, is KAGVTQTPRYLIKTRGQQVTLSCSPISGHRSVSWYQQTPGQGLQFLFEYFSETQRNKGNFPGRFSGRQFSNSRSEMNVSTLELGDSALYLCASSLGEGISTDTQYFGPGTRLTVL.

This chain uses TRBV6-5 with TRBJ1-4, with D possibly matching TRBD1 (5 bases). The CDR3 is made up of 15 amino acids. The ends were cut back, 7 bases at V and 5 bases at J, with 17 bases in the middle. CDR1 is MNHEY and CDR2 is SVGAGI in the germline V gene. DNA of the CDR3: TGTGCCAGCACCTTGGCGGGACGGTTGAATGAAAAACTGTTTTTT. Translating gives CASTLAGRLNEKLFF.

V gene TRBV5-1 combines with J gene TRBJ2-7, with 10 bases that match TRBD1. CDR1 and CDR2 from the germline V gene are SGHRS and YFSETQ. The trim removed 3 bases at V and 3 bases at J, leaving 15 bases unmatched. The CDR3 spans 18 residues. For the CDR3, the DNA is TGCGCCAGCAGCTGGTGGGACAGGGGAAGATCGGGGGGCTACGAGCAGTACTTC. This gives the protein CASSWWDRGRSGGYEQYF.

CDR3 bases: TGTGCCAGCAGGGCGACCCAAGAGACCCAGTACTTC. As protein: CASRATQETQYF. V gene TRBV2 combines with J gene TRBJ2-5; D unclear. This CDR3 has 12 residues. Germline CDR1 and CDR2: SNHLY and FYNNEI. Trimming cost V 6 bases and J 1 base, with 6 bases left between them.

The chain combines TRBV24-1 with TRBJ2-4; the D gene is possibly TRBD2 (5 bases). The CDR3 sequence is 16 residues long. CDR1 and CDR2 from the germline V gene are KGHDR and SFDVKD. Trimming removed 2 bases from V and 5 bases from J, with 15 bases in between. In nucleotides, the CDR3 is TGTGCCACCAGTGATTCCCGCGCGAACGGGGAAAACATTCAGTACTTC. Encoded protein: CATSDSRANGENIQYF.

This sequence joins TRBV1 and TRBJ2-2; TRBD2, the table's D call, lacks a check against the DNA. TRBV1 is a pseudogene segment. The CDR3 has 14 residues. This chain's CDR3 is CTSRSSGGPGELFF. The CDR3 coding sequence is TGCACCAGCCGCTCTAGCGGGGGGCCCGGGGAGCTGTTTTTT.

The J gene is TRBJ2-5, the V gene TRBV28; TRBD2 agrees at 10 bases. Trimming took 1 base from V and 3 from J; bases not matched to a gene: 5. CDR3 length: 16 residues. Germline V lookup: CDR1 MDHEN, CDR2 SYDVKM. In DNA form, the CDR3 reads TGTGCCAGCAGTTTATCGTCTAGCGGGGGAAAAGAGACCCAGTACTTC. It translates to CASSLSSSGGKETQYF.

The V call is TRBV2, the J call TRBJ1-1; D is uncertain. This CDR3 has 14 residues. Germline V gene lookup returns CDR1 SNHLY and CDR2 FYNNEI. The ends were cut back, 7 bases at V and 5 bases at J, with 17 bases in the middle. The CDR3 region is CASKPDQGRTEAFF. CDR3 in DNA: TGTGCCAGCAAGCCAGACCAAGGGAGGACTGAAGCTTTCTTT. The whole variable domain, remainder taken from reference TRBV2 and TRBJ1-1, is EPEVTQTPSHQVTQMGQEVILRCVPISNHLYFYWYRQILGQKVEFLVSFYNNEISEKSEIFDDQFSVERPDGSNFTLKIRSTKLEDSAMYFCASKPDQGRTEAFFGQGTRLTVV.

The DNA of the CDR3 is TGTGCCAGCAGCTCATACCGGGACAGGTACAATGAGCAGTTCTTC. It specifies CASSSYRDRYNEQFF. The chain combines TRBV5-6 with TRBJ2-1; 8 positions match TRBD1. Trimming took 3 bases from V and 4 from J; bases not matched to a gene: 6. CDR3 length: 15 amino acids. Germline values: CDR1 SGHDT, CDR2 YYEEEE.

CDR3 DNA sequence: TGTGCCTGGAGGGGGGACCTCCGAGCGTATGGCTACACCTTC. It specifies CAWRGDLRAYGYTF. The genes are TRBV30 and TRBJ1-2, with D perhaps matching TRBD1 (5 bases). V gave up 3 bases and J gave up 5 bases, with 16 bases separating them. The CDR3 is 14 residues long. Per germline, CDR1 GTSNPN and CDR2 SVGIG (reference sequence).

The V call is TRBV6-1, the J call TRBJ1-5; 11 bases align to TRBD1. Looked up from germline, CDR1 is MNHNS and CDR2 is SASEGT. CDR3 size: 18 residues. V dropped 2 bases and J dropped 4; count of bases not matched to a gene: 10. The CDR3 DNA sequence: TGTGCCAGCAGTGAAAACCGGGACAGGGGGAGAAATAATCAGCCCCAGCATTTT. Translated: CASSENRDRGRNNQPQHF.

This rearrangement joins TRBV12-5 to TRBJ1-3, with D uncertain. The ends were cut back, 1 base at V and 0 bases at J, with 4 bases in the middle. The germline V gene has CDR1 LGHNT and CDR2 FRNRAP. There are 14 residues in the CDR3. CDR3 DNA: TGTGCTAGTGGTTTGGGGATCTCTGGAAACACCATATATTTT. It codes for CASGLGISGNTIYF.

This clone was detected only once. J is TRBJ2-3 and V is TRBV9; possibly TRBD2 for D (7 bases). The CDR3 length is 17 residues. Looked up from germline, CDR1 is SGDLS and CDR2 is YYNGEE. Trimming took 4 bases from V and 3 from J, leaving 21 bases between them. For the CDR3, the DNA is TGTGCCAGCAGCCCCCTGGGGGGGGGCGCATTAACAGATACGCAGTATTTT. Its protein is CASSPLGGGALTDTQYF.

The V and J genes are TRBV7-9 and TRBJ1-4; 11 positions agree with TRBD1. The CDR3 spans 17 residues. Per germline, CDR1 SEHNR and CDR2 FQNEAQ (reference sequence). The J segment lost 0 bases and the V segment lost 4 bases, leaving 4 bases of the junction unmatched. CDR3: CASSWPGQGATNEKLFF. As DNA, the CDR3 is TGTGCCAGCAGCTGGCCGGGACAGGGGGCAACTAATGAAAAACTGTTTTTT.

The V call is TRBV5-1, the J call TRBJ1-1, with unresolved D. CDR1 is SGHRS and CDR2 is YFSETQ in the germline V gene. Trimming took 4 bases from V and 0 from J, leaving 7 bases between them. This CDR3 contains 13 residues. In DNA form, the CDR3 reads TGCGCCAGCAGCCCCCAGATGAACACTGAAGCTTTCTTT. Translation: CASSPQMNTEAFF.

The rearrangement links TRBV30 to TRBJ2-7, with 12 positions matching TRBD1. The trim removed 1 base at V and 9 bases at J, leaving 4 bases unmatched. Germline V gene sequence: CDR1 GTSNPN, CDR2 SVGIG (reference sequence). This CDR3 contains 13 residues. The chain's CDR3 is CAWSGGTGGGQYF. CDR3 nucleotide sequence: TGTGCCTGGAGTGGCGGGACAGGGGGCGGGCAGTACTTC.

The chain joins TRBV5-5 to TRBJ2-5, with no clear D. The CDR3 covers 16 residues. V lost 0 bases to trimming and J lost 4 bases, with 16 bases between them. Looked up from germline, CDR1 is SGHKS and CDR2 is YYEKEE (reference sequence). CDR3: CASSLDGPKMVETQYF. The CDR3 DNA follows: TGTGCCAGCAGCTTGGATGGGCCGAAAATGGTAGAGACCCAGTACTTC. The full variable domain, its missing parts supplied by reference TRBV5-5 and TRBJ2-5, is DAGVTQSPTHLIKTRGQQVTLRCSPISGHKSVSWYQQVLGQGPQFIFQYYEKEERGRGNFPDRFSARQFPNYSSELNVNALLLGDSALYLCASSLDGPKMVETQYFGPGTRLLVL.

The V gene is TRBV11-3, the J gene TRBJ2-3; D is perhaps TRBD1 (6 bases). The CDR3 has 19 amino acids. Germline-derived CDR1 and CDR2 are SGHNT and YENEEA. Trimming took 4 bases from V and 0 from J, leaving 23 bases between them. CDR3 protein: CASSCPTGPPSTSTDTQYF. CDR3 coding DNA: TGTGCCAGCAGCTGCCCCACAGGGCCCCCTTCAACTAGCACAGATACGCAGTATTTT.

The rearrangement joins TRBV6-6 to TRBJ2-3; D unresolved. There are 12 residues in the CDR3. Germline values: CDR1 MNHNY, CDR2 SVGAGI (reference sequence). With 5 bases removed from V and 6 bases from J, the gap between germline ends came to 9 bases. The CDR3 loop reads CASSARLDTQYF. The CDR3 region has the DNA TGTGCCAGCAGTGCGAGACTGGATACGCAGTATTTT.

The CDR3 loop reads CASSPRHRTEAFF. The DNA for the CDR3 is TGTGCCAGCAGCCCCCGACACCGCACTGAAGCTTTCTTT. V gene TRBV5-6 combines with J gene TRBJ1-1; D unclear. The CDR3 is made up of 13 amino acids. V dropped 4 bases and J dropped 4 bases, with 11 bases sitting between them. Germline V CDR1 and CDR2: SGHDT, YYEEEE.

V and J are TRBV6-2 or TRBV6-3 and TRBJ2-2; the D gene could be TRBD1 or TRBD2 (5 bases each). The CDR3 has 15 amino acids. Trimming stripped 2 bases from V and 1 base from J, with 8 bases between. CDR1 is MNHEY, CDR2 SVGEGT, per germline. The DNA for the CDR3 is TGTGCCAGCAGTTACGAGGGGTTGAACACCGGGGAGCTGTTTTTT. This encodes CASSYEGLNTGELFF.

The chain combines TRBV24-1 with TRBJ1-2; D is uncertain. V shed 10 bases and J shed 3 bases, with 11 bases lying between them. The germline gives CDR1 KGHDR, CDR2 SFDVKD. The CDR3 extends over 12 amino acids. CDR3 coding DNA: TGTGCCACTCTGGACGGCCACTATGGCTACACCTTC. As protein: CATLDGHYGYTF.

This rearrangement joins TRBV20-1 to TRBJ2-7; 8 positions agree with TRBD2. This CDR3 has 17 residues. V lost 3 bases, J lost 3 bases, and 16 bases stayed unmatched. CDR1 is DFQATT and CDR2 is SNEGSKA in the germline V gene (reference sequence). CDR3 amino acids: CSASFDLTAGAVYEQYF. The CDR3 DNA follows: TGCAGTGCTAGTTTCGACCTTACAGCGGGGGCTGTCTACGAGCAGTACTTC.

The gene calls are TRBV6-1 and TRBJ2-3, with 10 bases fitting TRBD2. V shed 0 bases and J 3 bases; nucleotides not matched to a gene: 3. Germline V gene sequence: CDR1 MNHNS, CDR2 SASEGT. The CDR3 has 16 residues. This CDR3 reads CASSEAAGGRTDTQYF. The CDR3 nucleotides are TGTGCCAGCAGTGAAGCAGCGGGGGGGCGTACAGATACGCAGTATTTT.

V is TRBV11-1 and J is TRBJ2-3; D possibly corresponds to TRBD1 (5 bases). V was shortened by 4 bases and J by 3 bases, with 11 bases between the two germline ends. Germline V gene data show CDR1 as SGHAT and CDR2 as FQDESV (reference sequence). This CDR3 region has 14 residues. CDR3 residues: CASSSLRQTDTQYF. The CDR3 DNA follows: TGTGCCAGCAGCTCTCTAAGACAGACAGATACGCAGTATTTT.